This TCR beta chain derives from a study of OX40 agonist ivuxolimab in advanced cancers. Findings and limits, study-wide: At 0.1 to 3.0 mg/kg and by week 6, clonal expansion occurred in CD4+ and CD8+ blood T cells. Relative to CD4+, CD8+ T cells held more expanded clones on average.

Data came from immunoSEQ multiplex PCR; TCRdb stores just in-frame clones and leaves some out. The sample yields 40,000 to 60,000 clones, roughly 93% seen once. About this clone: The antigen is not known.

Germline V gene data show CDR1 as SGHAT and CDR2 as FQNNGV. This CDR3 comprises 13 residues. The V end was cut by 7 bases, the J end by 4 bases, with 12 bases between. Blood sampling took place at baseline, cycle 4 day 1, and cycle 7 day 1. The material was CD4+ or CD8+ T cells sorted from blood, obtained in a trial of the OX40 agonist ivuxolimab. The chain uses TRBV11-2 and TRBJ2-3; D remains unclear. This clonotype was sampled from an adult with an advanced solid tumor such as melanoma, head and neck, liver or kidney cancer. The CDR3 DNA follows: TGTGCCAGCACCCTCTCAGAGGCAGATACGCAGTATTTT. Amino acids: CASTLSEADTQYF.